The clone carrying this TCR beta chain appeared many times. Its antigen is unknown. One end of the junction fails to match germline, which may point to a read error. The V gene's germline CDR1 is SGHAT and CDR2 FQNNGV. This CDR3 has 16 residues. This entry belongs to a study of tumor-infiltrating lymphocytes in primary liver carcinoma. The overall study: Enrolled patients were male and female, aged 30 to 69 years. Study-wide results and caveats: Pairs comparing tumor with adjacent tissue or blood overlapped less than pairs drawn from tumor regions.

The study co-extracted DNA and RNA from 20-30 mg of unsorted bulk tissue. TCR beta cDNA was prepared out of around 460 ng total RNA by means of a constant-region primer. Amplification in three nested multiplex PCR rounds with slightly modified ARM-PCR gave rise to TCR beta libraries. Use of TRBV1-TRBV30 forward primers with a C-beta reverse primer characterized the first two PCR rounds, which lasted about 11 cycles each. MiXCR, run by TCRdb on the multiplex PCR reads, gives a single entry per CDR3 protein. The sample has roughly 20,000 distinct CDR3 sequences, 60% to 85% seen once. The sequencing sample was made of liver tumor tissue from sampling region 4. Subset here: tumor region T4, right-lateral pole. The J gene is TRBJ2-5, the V gene TRBV11-2; D might be TRBD2 (6 bases). This clonotype was sampled from a woman aged 25 to 39 with primary liver carcinoma and hepatitis B virus infection. CDR3 DNA: TGTGCCAGCAGATCCCGGGACTCGTCCCACCAAGAGATCCAGTACTTC. It translates to CASRSRDSSHQEIQYF. Combining the CDR3 with reference TRBV11-2 and TRBJ2-5 gives the whole variable domain EAGVAQSPRYKIIEKRQSVAFWCNPISGHATLYWYQQILGQGPKLLIQFQNNGVVDDSQLPKDRFSAERLKGVDSTLKIQPAKLEDSAVYLCASRSRDSSHQEIQYFGPGTRLLVL.